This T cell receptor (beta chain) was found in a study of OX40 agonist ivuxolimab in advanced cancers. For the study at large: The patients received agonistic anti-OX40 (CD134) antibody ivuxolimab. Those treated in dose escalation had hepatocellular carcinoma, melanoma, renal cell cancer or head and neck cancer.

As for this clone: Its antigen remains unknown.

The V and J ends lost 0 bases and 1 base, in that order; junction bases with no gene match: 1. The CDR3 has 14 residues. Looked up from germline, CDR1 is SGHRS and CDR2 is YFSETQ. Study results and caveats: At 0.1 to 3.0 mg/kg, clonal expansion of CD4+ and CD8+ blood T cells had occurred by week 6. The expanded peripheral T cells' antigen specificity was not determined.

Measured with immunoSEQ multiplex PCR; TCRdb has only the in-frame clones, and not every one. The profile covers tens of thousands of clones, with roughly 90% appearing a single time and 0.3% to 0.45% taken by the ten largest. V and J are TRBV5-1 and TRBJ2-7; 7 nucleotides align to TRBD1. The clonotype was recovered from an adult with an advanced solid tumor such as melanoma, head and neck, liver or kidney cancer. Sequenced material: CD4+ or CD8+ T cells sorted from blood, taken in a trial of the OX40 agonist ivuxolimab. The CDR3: CASSLVGQSYEQYF. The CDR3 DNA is TGCGCCAGCAGCTTGGTGGGACAGTCCTACGAGCAGTACTTC.